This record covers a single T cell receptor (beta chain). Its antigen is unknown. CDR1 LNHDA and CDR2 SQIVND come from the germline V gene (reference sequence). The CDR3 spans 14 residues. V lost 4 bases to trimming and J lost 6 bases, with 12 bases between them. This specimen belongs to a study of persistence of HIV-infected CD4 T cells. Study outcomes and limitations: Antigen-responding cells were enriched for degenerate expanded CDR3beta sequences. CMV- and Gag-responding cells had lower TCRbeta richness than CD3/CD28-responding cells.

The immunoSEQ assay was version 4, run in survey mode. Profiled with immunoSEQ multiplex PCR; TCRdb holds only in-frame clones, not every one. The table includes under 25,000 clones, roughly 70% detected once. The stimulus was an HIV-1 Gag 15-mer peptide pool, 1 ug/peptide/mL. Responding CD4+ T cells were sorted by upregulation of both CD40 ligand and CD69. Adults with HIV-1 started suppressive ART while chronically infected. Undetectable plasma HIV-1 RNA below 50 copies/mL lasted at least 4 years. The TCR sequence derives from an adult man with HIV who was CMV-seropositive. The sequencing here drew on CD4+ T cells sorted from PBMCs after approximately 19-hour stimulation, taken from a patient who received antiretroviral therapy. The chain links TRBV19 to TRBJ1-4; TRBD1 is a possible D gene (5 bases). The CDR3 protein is CASSRTIDHEKLFF. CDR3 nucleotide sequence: TGTGCCAGTAGTAGGACAATCGACCATGAAAAACTGTTTTTT.